Listed below are T cell receptor beta chains from one sample, sequenced in a study of cytomegalovirus exposure and HLA in healthy donors. This table comes from immunoSEQ multiplex PCR, and its TCRdb copy is limited to in-frame clones, with some not included. The data show about 140,000 clones, around four fifths seen once. Source material: PBMCs. These receptors all stem from a man younger than 45 in good health and CMV-seropositive. Both conserved end residues are part of each CDR3. D genes are given only for firm matches.

V gene	J gene	D gene	CDR3 protein
TRBV7-2	TRBJ1-1	NA	CASSPGPGMNTEAFF
TRBV6-4	TRBJ2-1	TRBD2	CASKTPQTAGGEAYNEQFF
TRBV7-2	TRBJ1-1	NA	CASSLYGAGNTEAFF
TRBV7-9	TRBJ2-3	TRBD2	CASSPPGTSGTTQYF
TRBV28	TRBJ1-4	NA	CASSSTSTGEKLFF
TRBV5-6	TRBJ2-7	NA	CASSLVEVPEQYF
TRBV28	TRBJ1-5	NA	CASTTVQNQPQHF
TRBV27	TRBJ2-1	NA	CASSSLRGANYNEQFF
TRBV15	TRBJ2-3	TRBD2	CATTNGLAGTDTQYF
TRBV5-6	TRBJ2-5	TRBD1	CASSLGTGARGLGETQYF
TRBV30	TRBJ2-5	NA	CAWSVGGLQETQYF
TRBV10-2	TRBJ2-7	TRBD1	CASIITGGYEQYF
TRBV30	TRBJ1-1	NA	CAWREGSVADF
TRBV11-1	TRBJ2-1	TRBD1	CASSSGTGVLSYNEQFF
TRBV9	TRBJ1-2	TRBD1	CASSPRDRDPPIYGYTF
TRBV28	TRBJ1-1	NA	CASSPAGGLNTEAFF
TRBV4-1	TRBJ2-3	NA	CASSLLGATDTQYF